Listed here are 18 T cell receptor beta chains from one sample, sequenced in a study of T cell responses to AZD1222 COVID-19 vaccine. Clones were sequenced by immunoSEQ multiplex PCR, and TCRdb holds only the in-frame ones, with some missing. The data hold around 80,000 clones, with 85% to 95% observed a single time. The material sequenced was peripheral blood, taken on day 0 of AZD1222 vaccination. Receptors were obtained from an adult in good health.

The CDR3 loop is CASSLGLAGTDTQYF. The CDR3 DNA reads as TGTGCCAGCAGCTTGGGACTAGCGGGCACAGATACGCAGTATTTT. The chain combines TRBV7-9 with TRBJ2-3, with TRBD2 matching 11 bases. The V gene's germline CDR1 is SEHNR and CDR2 FQNEAQ (reference sequence). Germline trimming cut 3 bases from V and 1 base from J; bases unmatched to any gene: 0. This CDR3 has 15 amino acids.

CDR3 coding DNA: TGTGCCAGCAGTTCCGACAGGGACAGGGTAGGGACCCAGTACTTC. Translated: CASSSDRDRVGTQYF. The chain uses TRBV6-5 and TRBJ2-5; 9 bases fit TRBD1. Trimming took 4 bases from V and 7 from J; bases not matched to a gene: 10. The germline gives CDR1 MNHEY, CDR2 SVGAGI. There are 15 residues in the CDR3.

The count of this clone is one. The chain is built from TRBV5-4 and TRBJ1-4; 10 bases align to TRBD1. Germline CDR1 and CDR2: SGHNT and YYREEE (reference sequence). This CDR3 is built from 14 residues. V lost 3 bases, J lost 6 bases, and 2 bases stayed unmatched. CDR3 DNA sequence: TGTGCCAGCAGCTCCGGGACAGGGGATGAAAAACTGTTTTTT. Protein: CASSSGTGDEKLFF.

This chain links TRBV7-2 with TRBJ1-5; TRBD1 might be the D (5 bases). V was trimmed by 6 bases and J by 1 base, leaving 7 bases between them. The CDR3 covers 13 residues. Germline CDR1 and CDR2: SGHTA and FQGNSA. In DNA form, the CDR3 reads TGTGCCAGCAGTGGGGGGAGCAATCAGCCCCAGCATTTT. Translation gives CASSGGSNQPQHF.

The gene calls are TRBV5-1 and TRBJ2-3; 7 nucleotides match TRBD2. Trimming took 0 bases from V and 2 from J; bases not matched to a gene: 6. The CDR3 is made up of 16 amino acids. Germline V lookup: CDR1 SGHRS, CDR2 YFSETQ. The CDR3 sequence: CASSLVSSGSTDTQYF. CDR3 coding DNA: TGCGCCAGCAGCTTGGTGTCTAGCGGATCCACAGATACGCAGTATTTT.

This chain joins TRBV29-1 and TRBJ2-5; D is undetermined. This CDR3 spans 14 amino acids. Per the germline V gene, CDR1 is SQVTM and CDR2 is ANQGSEA. V was clipped by 4 bases and J by 5 bases, with 17 bases between them. The CDR3 sequence: CSVVAGSRSETQYF. Here the CDR3 DNA reads TGCAGCGTTGTTGCAGGCAGCAGATCTGAGACCCAGTACTTC.

This chain links TRBV28 with TRBJ2-7, with 8 bases that match TRBD1. The V gene end was trimmed by 10 bases and the J gene end by 3 bases; junction bases not matched to a gene: 11. The CDR3 runs to 14 residues. Germline V gives CDR1 MDHEN, CDR2 SYDVKM. The CDR3 nucleotides read TGTGCCACCAAAACCGGGACAGGAATCTACGAGCAGTACTTC. This sequence encodes CATKTGTGIYEQYF.

This chain uses TRBV6-6 with TRBJ2-7, with D perhaps given as TRBD1 or TRBD2 (7 bases each). The CDR3 totals 15 residues. CDR1 MNHNY and CDR2 SVGAGI come from the germline V gene (reference sequence). Between the trimmed V and J ends, which lost 2 bases and 2 bases, there was a span of 13 bases. The CDR3 loop is CASSYGQGGTYEQYF. The DNA of the CDR3 is TGTGCCAGCAGTTACGGCCAGGGGGGGACCTACGAGCAGTACTTC.

The chain links TRBV29-1 to TRBJ2-5, with TRBD2 matching 9 bases. V gave up 4 bases and J gave up 5 bases; unmatched junction bases: 11. The CDR3 has 15 amino acids. Germline V gene lookup returns CDR1 SQVTM and CDR2 ANQGSEA. The CDR3 here is CSVVRLAVAGETQYF. Here the CDR3 DNA reads TGCAGCGTTGTCAGACTAGCGGTCGCTGGGGAGACCCAGTACTTC.

V gene TRBV7-8 combines with J gene TRBJ2-3; D is uncertain. Germline V gene data show CDR1 as SGHVS and CDR2 as FQNEAQ. The length of the CDR3 is 11 residues. With 5 bases removed from V and 5 bases from J, the gap between germline ends came to 5 bases. CDR3 nucleotides: TGTGCCAGCAGCCTAATAGATACGCAGTATTTT. It encodes CASSLIDTQYF. Combining the CDR3 with reference TRBV7-8 and TRBJ2-3 gives the whole variable domain GAGVSQSPRYKVAKRGQDVALRCDPISGHVSLFWYQQALGQGPEFLTYFQNEAQLDKSGLPSDRFFAERPEGSVSTLKIQRTQQEDSAVYLCASSLIDTQYFGPGTRLTVL.

The chain uses TRBV30 and TRBJ2-7; TRBD1 might be the D (6 bases). The CDR3 contains 16 residues. The V and J ends lost 2 bases and 3 bases respectively, with 20 bases between them. Germline loops: CDR1 GTSNPN, CDR2 SVGIG (reference sequence). Here the CDR3 reads CAWSKKFSVRGYEQYF. The CDR3 DNA is TGTGCCTGGAGTAAAAAATTTAGCGTCAGGGGCTACGAGCAGTACTTC.

The gene calls are TRBV10-3 and TRBJ2-7, with 8 bases fitting TRBD1. Germline assignment: CDR1 ENHRY and CDR2 SYGVKD. The CDR3 spans 14 residues. V shed 3 bases and J 12 bases; nucleotides not matched to a gene: 13. The CDR3 nucleotides read TGTGCCATCAGTGACCTTAGGACAGGGCCTGGGAGGTACTTC. This translates into CAISDLRTGPGRYF.

This rearrangement joins TRBV6-5 to TRBJ2-5; a possible D gene is TRBD1 (6 bases). V lost 6 bases and J lost 2, with 13 bases in between. CDR1 is MNHEY and CDR2 is SVGAGI in the germline V gene. There are 14 residues in the CDR3. CDR3: CASRPGTRQETQYF. The CDR3 DNA is TGTGCCAGCAGACCCGGGACAAGACAAGAGACCCAGTACTTC.

The rearrangement links TRBV19 to TRBJ1-1; 7 bases agree with TRBD1. This CDR3 is 12 amino acids long. From germline, CDR1 is LNHDA and CDR2 SQIVND (reference sequence). Trimming cost V 1 base and J 7 bases; bases outside gene matches: 0. The CDR3 DNA follows: TGTGCCAGTAGTATAGCAGGGGGTGAAGCTTTCTTT. Its protein product is CASSIAGGEAFF.

The sample holds one count of this clone. This chain connects TRBV7-9 to TRBJ1-1; 11 positions match TRBD1. V shed 2 bases and J 6 bases; nucleotides not matched to a gene: 8. The CDR3 covers 16 residues. Germline assignment: CDR1 SEHNR and CDR2 FQNEAQ (reference sequence). CDR3 DNA sequence: TGTGCCAGCAGCTTATTGCGAGGACAGGGGGCGTCTGAAGCTTTCTTT. The encoded protein is CASSLLRGQGASEAFF.

The genes are TRBV5-5 and TRBJ1-1; D is uncertain. The CDR3 contains 15 residues. The germline gives CDR1 SGHKS, CDR2 YYEKEE (reference sequence). Trimming pared 3 bases from V and 7 bases from J, leaving 19 bases between. This CDR3 reads CASSSTLVRGNEAFF. CDR3 nucleotides: TGTGCCAGCAGCTCGACCCTCGTCAGAGGGAATGAAGCTTTCTTT. Supplemented by reference TRBV5-5 and TRBJ1-1, the full variable domain reads DAGVTQSPTHLIKTRGQQVTLRCSPISGHKSVSWYQQVLGQGPQFIFQYYEKEERGRGNFPDRFSARQFPNYSSELNVNALLLGDSALYLCASSSTLVRGNEAFFGQGTRLTVV.

The chain couples TRBV19 to TRBJ1-4, with TRBD1 as a possible D gene (6 bases). This CDR3 spans 14 amino acids. V was shortened by 8 bases and J by 8 bases, with 18 bases between the two germline ends. Germline CDR1 and CDR2: LNHDA and SQIVND (reference sequence). The CDR3 sequence: CASSPRGGREKLFF. The CDR3 nucleotides read TGTGCCAGTTCCCCCCGGGGGGGGCGAGAAAAACTGTTTTTT.

This sequence joins TRBV11-2 and TRBJ2-7, with D possibly TRBD1 on 6 matching bases. The CDR3 covers 17 residues. V gave up 0 bases and J gave up 1 base, with 16 bases separating them. Germline lookup yields CDR1 SGHAT and CDR2 FQNNGV. The CDR3 DNA reads TGTGCCAGCAGCTTAGATCTATCCCCCACAGGGTCCTACGAGCAGTACTTC. It yields the protein CASSLDLSPTGSYEQYF.